This TCR beta chain emerged from a study of blood T cell repertoires in COVID-19. Study background: T cells, B-cell-depleted T cells, or PBMCs supplied cDNA or gDNA.

TCRdb's table, derived via immunoSEQ multiplex PCR, lists solely in-frame clones and lacks some. The sample lists some 400,000 clones; about 89% were seen once. Participants' own reports of clinical history determined their cohort assignment. V gave up 3 bases and J gave up 11 bases, with 18 bases separating them. The CDR3 has 14 residues. CDR1 is KGHDR and CDR2 is SFDVKD in the germline V gene. The chain has TRBV24-1 and TRBJ1-2, with TRBD1 as a possible D gene (6 bases). The sample comprised PBMCs or T cells enriched from blood (not recorded which). The TCR sequence derives from a woman aged 40 to 55 who had been exposed to COVID-19. As DNA, the CDR3 is TGTGCCACCAGTGATCGGCGACAGGCGGTCGAGTACACCTTC. Residues: CATSDRRQAVEYTF.